Below, one TCR beta chain is given with its context. What it recognizes is unknown. The repertoire was sequenced with immunoSEQ multiplex PCR; TCRdb's copy has only in-frame clones and lacks some. The sample includes roughly 140,000 clones, approximately 91% of them seen just once. The data stem from a study of T cell responses to AZD1222 COVID-19 vaccine. Study-level findings and limits: Reportedly, nearly half of unique spike TCRs recognized epitopes outside B.1.351/B.1.1.7 mutations. Baseline seropositivity occurred in only a handful of AZD1222 recipients. Two AZD1222 doses significantly raised spike-specific TCR breadth and depth over controls. Spike regions recognized by vaccine-associated CD4 TCRs spanned the protein, led by 160-218 and 743-854.

The material was peripheral blood, obtained after recovery from COVID-19. This TCR was recovered from an adult who had recovered from COVID-19.

CDR3 sequence (DNA): TGTGCCAGTAGTATAACGAGGACCTCCTACGAGCAGTACTTC. This gives the protein CASSITRTSYEQYF. The chain links TRBV19 to TRBJ2-7; D gene uncertain. Germline V gene data show CDR1 as LNHDA and CDR2 as SQIVND (reference sequence). V was trimmed by 2 bases and J by 0 bases, leaving 8 bases between them. The CDR3 totals 14 residues.